One and the same sample provided the 13 T cell receptor beta chains below, sequenced in a study of T cell repertoires in cytomegalovirus infection. One entry per CDR3 protein results from TCRdb running MiXCR on the reads. The repertoire includes tens of thousands of distinct CDR3 sequences, about 30% of them detected once, and around 70% sits in the top ten. The antigens for these receptors are not known. The sample comprised PBMCs, sequenced either directly or after in vitro stimulation (not recorded which). Source of these receptors: a human donor in good health (CMV status not recorded). Some clones in this sample may be carry-over from other donors' samples.

The chain couples TRBV12-3 or TRBV12-4 to TRBJ2-2; 8 positions match TRBD2. The CDR3 sequence is 16 residues long. V trimming: 5 bases; J trimming: 3 bases; junction bases outside the gene matches: 8. CDR3 in amino acids: CASSPGTRRDTGELFF. The CDR3 region has the DNA TGTGCCAGCAGTCCAGGGACTAGGAGGGACACCGGGGAGCTGTTTTTT.

The V call is TRBV18, the J call TRBJ2-7; 8 nucleotides align to TRBD2. The ends lost 3 bases at V and 7 bases at J; junction bases unmatched: 8. CDR1 is KGHSH and CDR2 is LQKENI in the germline V gene. This CDR3 has 14 residues. CDR3 residues: CASSPSGGGGEQYF. The CDR3 DNA reads TGTGCCAGCTCACCCTCCGGGGGGGGGGGAGAGCAGTACTTC.

This clonotype was found many times. This rearrangement joins TRBV6-5 to TRBJ1-3; D unclear. CDR1 is MNHEY, CDR2 SVGAGI, per germline. Trimming removed 6 bases at V and 0 bases at J, with 12 bases between. CDR3 length equals 15 residues. The CDR3 DNA sequence: TGTGCCAGCAGCCCCACCGGGGACTCTGGAAACACCATATATTTT. Translation gives CASSPTGDSGNTIYF.

The chain recombines TRBV6-1 with TRBJ1-2; D unclear. Germline V gives CDR1 MNHNS, CDR2 SASEGT. CDR3 size: 12 residues. Between the trimmed V and J ends, which lost 7 bases and 1 base, there was a span of 7 bases. The CDR3 nucleotides are TGTGCCAGCACGGGCGGTAACTATGGCTACACCTTC. Translation gives CASTGGNYGYTF.

This clonotype has ten or more counts. This chain uses TRBV7-9 with TRBJ2-3, with TRBD2 identical over 10 bases. This CDR3 contains 20 residues. The V gene end was trimmed by 5 bases and the J gene end by 4 bases; junction bases not matched to a gene: 21. Germline CDR1 SEHNR, CDR2 FQNEAQ (reference sequence). CDR3 residues: CASSRLGGTSVAQAPDTQYF. Written as DNA, the CDR3 is TGTGCCAGCAGCCGACTGGGGGGGACTAGCGTGGCCCAGGCCCCAGATACGCAGTATTTT.

This clonotype was observed a few times. Mismatch with germline at one junction end may stem from a read error. The rearrangement joins TRBV12-3 or TRBV12-4 to TRBJ1-4; TRBD1 might be the D (6 bases). CDR3 length: 14 residues. This chain's CDR3 is CASSLDRPNEKLFF. Written as DNA, the CDR3 is TGTGCCAGCAGCTTAGACAGGCCAAATGAAAAACTGTTTTTT.

The V call is TRBV7-2, the J call TRBJ2-1; 9 bases are shared with TRBD2. V trimming: 1 base; J trimming: 10 bases; junction bases outside the gene matches: 11. This CDR3 spans 16 amino acids. Germline-derived CDR1 and CDR2 are SGHTA and FQGNSA. The CDR3 coding sequence is TGTGCCAGCAGCTTAGTGGCTGGCGGGGGGGCCGGGGAGCAGTTCTTC. Translation: CASSLVAGGGAGEQFF.

The rearrangement uses TRBV27 and TRBJ2-7; D unresolved. V lost 5 bases and J lost 6, with 11 bases in between. This CDR3 comprises 12 residues. Germline V gene lookup returns CDR1 MNHEY and CDR2 SMNVEV (reference sequence). For the CDR3, the DNA is TGTGCCAGCAGTCGACCCTCGAGCGAGCAGTACTTC. It yields the protein CASSRPSSEQYF.

This clonotype turned up a few times. CDR3 in amino acids: CSARGSSGSPYNEQFF. CDR3 nucleotide sequence: TGCAGTGCTAGAGGGTCTAGCGGGAGCCCCTACAATGAGCAGTTCTTC. This chain uses TRBV20-1 with TRBJ2-1; 10 nucleotides agree with TRBD2. Per germline, CDR1 DFQATT and CDR2 SNEGSKA (reference sequence). V lost 1 base to trimming and J lost 2 bases; unmatched junction nucleotides: 5. This CDR3 spans 16 amino acids.

This clonotype has only a few counts. The DNA for the CDR3 is TGCAGTGCCTCCCGGGACAGCCTAGCAACTAACTATGGCTACACCTTC. Translated, it gives CSASRDSLATNYGYTF. The V and J genes are TRBV20-1 and TRBJ1-2; 7 nucleotides align to TRBD1. This CDR3 region has 16 residues. With V trimmed by 6 bases and J by 0 bases, 13 bases remained unmatched. Germline-derived CDR1 and CDR2 are DFQATT and SNEGSKA (reference sequence).

The sample holds a few counts of this clonotype. The chain combines TRBV6-2 or TRBV6-3 with TRBJ2-6; a possible D gene is TRBD2 (5 bases). Germline CDR1 and CDR2: MNHEY and SVGEGT. The CDR3 runs to 15 residues. V was pared by 6 bases and J by 1 base, with 10 bases between. The CDR3 reads CASSPLASGANVLTF. The CDR3 DNA is TGTGCCAGCAGCCCCCTAGCTTCTGGGGCCAACGTCCTGACTTTC.

This clonotype was counted between two and nine times. The chain carries TRBV6-5 and TRBJ1-1; 7 nucleotides align to TRBD1. Germline V CDR1 and CDR2: MNHEY, SVGAGI. The CDR3 covers 14 residues. The V segment lost 4 bases and the J segment 4 bases; nucleotides outside the gene matches: 6. CDR3 sequence reads: CASSLRAGGTEAFF. DNA of the CDR3: TGTGCCAGCAGTTTGAGAGCAGGGGGCACTGAAGCTTTCTTT.

The chain has TRBV7-6 and TRBJ2-1; the match to TRBD2 covers 7 bases. The CDR3 covers 15 residues. V gave up 1 base and J gave up 9 bases; unmatched junction bases: 9. Per germline, CDR1 SGHVS and CDR2 FNYEAQ. CDR3 DNA sequence: TGTGCCAGCAGCTTAGAAGGTATAACGGGGGGTGAGCAGTTCTTC. Residues: CASSLEGITGGEQFF.